Presented here are 11 T cell receptor beta chains from one specimen sequenced in a study of technical replicates of blood from several donors. Some clones are missing from TCRdb's copy, which holds only in-frame ones; the method was immunoSEQ multiplex PCR. The sample shows 65,000 to 80,000 clones, around 93% of them seen only once. The source material was T cells isolated from PBMCs. Every receptor here comes from a human donor in good health.

This sequence joins TRBV4-2 and TRBJ1-1; D is perhaps TRBD1 (6 bases). Per the germline V gene, CDR1 is LGHNA and CDR2 is YNFKEQ. The ends were cut back, 4 bases at V and 11 bases at J, with 14 bases in the middle. The CDR3 loop spans 12 amino acids. The CDR3 DNA reads as TGTGCCAGCAGCCGAGCAGGGAGGGGGGCTTTCTTT. Protein: CASSRAGRGAFF.

The chain carries TRBV10-1 and TRBJ1-2; perhaps TRBD1 as D (6 bases). Trimming left V 6 bases short and J 2 bases short, with 10 bases between. Germline V CDR1 and CDR2: WNHNN, SYGVQD (reference sequence). The CDR3 has 13 amino acids. CDR3 DNA sequence: TGCGCCAGCAGCGACACAGGGAACTATGGCTACACCTTC. Encoded protein: CASSDTGNYGYTF.

V and J are TRBV6-1 and TRBJ1-5; D is undetermined. Germline V gene lookup returns CDR1 MNHNS and CDR2 SASEGT. The CDR3 runs 12 residues. Trimming shortened V by 2 bases and J by 7 bases, and 6 bases separated the two germline ends. The CDR3 is CASSESPQPQHF. The CDR3 nucleotides are TGTGCCAGCAGTGAATCTCCCCAGCCCCAGCATTTT.

Here the CDR3 reads CASWGAGNTIYF. The CDR3 DNA is TGTGCCAGCTGGGGCGCTGGAAACACCATATATTTT. The V gene is TRBV6-1, the J gene TRBJ1-3, with a tentative D call TRBD1 (5 bases). The CDR3 loop spans 12 amino acids. Trimming took off 8 bases at V and 2 bases at J, with 7 bases between the two ends. The V gene's germline CDR1 is MNHNS and CDR2 SASEGT.

This clone was seen just once. This chain uses TRBV4-1 with TRBJ2-5, with a weak D call TRBD2 (6 bases). V was pared by 1 base and J by 4 bases, with 7 bases between. CDR1 MGHRA and CDR2 YSYEKL come from the germline V gene. The CDR3 consists of 13 residues. The CDR3 DNA reads as TGCGCCAGCAGCCAAGTCGGGGGAGAGACCCAGTACTTC. Encoded protein: CASSQVGGETQYF.

The chain couples TRBV10-3 to TRBJ2-3, with TRBD1 as a possible D gene (5 bases). The V end was cut by 4 bases, the J end by 6 bases, with 11 bases between. The CDR3 runs 13 residues. The germline V gene encodes CDR1 ENHRY and CDR2 SYGVKD. CDR3 region: CAISGPAGDTQYF. The DNA of the CDR3 is TGTGCCATCAGTGGTCCAGCAGGGGATACGCAGTATTTT.

The chain joins TRBV5-6 to TRBJ2-1; 7 bases agree with TRBD1. The CDR3 has 17 amino acids. With V trimmed by 3 bases and J by 1 base, 10 bases remained unmatched. Germline lookup yields CDR1 SGHDT and CDR2 YYEEEE. In DNA, the CDR3 is TGTGCCAGCAGCTCAGGAACAGGGGCTCAGTCCTACAATGAGCAGTTCTTC. Protein product: CASSSGTGAQSYNEQFF.

The V gene is TRBV18, the J gene TRBJ1-5; D gene ambiguous. Germline V gene sequence: CDR1 KGHSH, CDR2 LQKENI. V lost 2 bases, J lost 7 bases, and 12 bases lay in between. The CDR3 runs to 14 residues. In DNA form, the CDR3 reads TGTGCCAGCTCACCAGAGGCAGGAGGGCAGCCCCAGCATTTT. Amino acid sequence: CASSPEAGGQPQHF.

This chain connects TRBV4-1 to TRBJ1-2; D call uncertain. Germline V CDR1 and CDR2: MGHRA, YSYEKL. This CDR3 has 13 residues. The V gene lost 6 bases and the J gene lost 3 bases, with 11 bases spanning the gap. CDR3: CASRPDRDYGYTF. CDR3 DNA sequence: TGCGCCAGCAGACCCGACCGGGACTATGGCTACACCTTC.

The chain carries TRBV5-4 and TRBJ1-4, with 9 bases lining up with TRBD1. The trim removed 4 bases at V and 1 base at J, leaving 8 bases unmatched. The CDR3 totals 17 residues. The V gene's germline CDR1 is SGHNT and CDR2 YYREEE (reference sequence). CDR3 sequence (DNA): TGTGCCAGCAGCACGGGACAGGGTGTTAGAACTAATGAAAAACTGTTTTTT. It codes for CASSTGQGVRTNEKLFF.

The genes are TRBV28 and TRBJ2-7; 12 bases align to TRBD2. The junction had 6 bases not matched to a gene; V was cut back by 4 bases and J by 2 bases. Per germline, CDR1 MDHEN and CDR2 SYDVKM. The CDR3 is 16 residues long. The CDR3 bases are TGTGCCAGCAGTTCTCTGACTAGCGGGGGAGCCTACGAGCAGTACTTC. Translating gives CASSSLTSGGAYEQYF.